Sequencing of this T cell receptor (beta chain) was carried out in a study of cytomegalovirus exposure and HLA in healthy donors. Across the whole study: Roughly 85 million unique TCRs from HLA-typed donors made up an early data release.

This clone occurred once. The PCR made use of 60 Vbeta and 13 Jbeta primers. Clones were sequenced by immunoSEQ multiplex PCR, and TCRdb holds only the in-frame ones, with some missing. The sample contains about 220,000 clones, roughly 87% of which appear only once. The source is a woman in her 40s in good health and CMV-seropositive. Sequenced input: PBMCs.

The CDR3 sequence: CASSVDRGNQPQHF. CDR3 sequence (DNA): TGTGCCAGCAGCGTGGACAGGGGCAATCAGCCCCAGCATTTT. The chain recombines TRBV7-9 with TRBJ1-5; TRBD1 agrees at 8 bases. This CDR3 is 14 amino acids long. Germline-derived CDR1 and CDR2 are SEHNR and FQNEAQ (reference sequence). J lost 2 bases, V lost 5 bases, and 2 bases had no gene match.